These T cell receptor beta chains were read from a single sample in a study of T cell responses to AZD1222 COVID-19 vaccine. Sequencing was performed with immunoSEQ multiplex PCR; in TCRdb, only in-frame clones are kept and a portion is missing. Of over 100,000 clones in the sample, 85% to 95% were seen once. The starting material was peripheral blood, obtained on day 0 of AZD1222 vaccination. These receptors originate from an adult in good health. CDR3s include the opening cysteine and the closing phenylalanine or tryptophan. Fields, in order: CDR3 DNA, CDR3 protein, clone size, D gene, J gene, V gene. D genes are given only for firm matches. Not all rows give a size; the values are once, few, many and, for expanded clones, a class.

CDR3nt: TGTGCCAGCAGCCGGACTAGATCAGATACGCAGTATTTT; CDR3aa: CASSRTRSDTQYF; abundance: .; d_gene: TRBD2; j_gene: TRBJ2-3; v_gene: TRBV7-2
CDR3nt: TGTGCCAGCACCGTGGGGTTTGGGGGCAGAGATACGCAGTATTTT; CDR3aa: CASTVGFGGRDTQYF; abundance: .; d_gene: .; j_gene: TRBJ2-3; v_gene: TRBV28
CDR3nt: TGTGCCAGCAGCTTAATCAGCCGCCGGGGGGACTACTTC; CDR3aa: CASSLISRRGDYF; abundance: .; d_gene: TRBD2; j_gene: TRBJ2-5; v_gene: TRBV11-2
CDR3nt: TGTGCCAGCTCAGTGACCCGGGTCTATCAGCCCCAGCATTTT; CDR3aa: CASSVTRVYQPQHF; abundance: .; d_gene: .; j_gene: TRBJ1-5; v_gene: TRBV2
CDR3nt: TGCGCCAGCAGCTTCGGCAGGGGAGGGGTGAACACTGAAGCTTTCTTT; CDR3aa: CASSFGRGGVNTEAFF; abundance: .; d_gene: .; j_gene: TRBJ1-1; v_gene: TRBV5-1
CDR3nt: TGTGCCAGCAGTCCAGGACAGGGTGGGGGCACAGATACGCAGTATTTT; CDR3aa: CASSPGQGGGTDTQYF; abundance: .; d_gene: TRBD1; j_gene: TRBJ2-3; v_gene: TRBV27
CDR3nt: TGCGCCAGCAGCAAGGACAGGCCCCAAGAGACCCAGTACTTC; CDR3aa: CASSKDRPQETQYF; abundance: .; d_gene: TRBD1; j_gene: TRBJ2-5; v_gene: TRBV5-1
CDR3nt: TGTGCCAGCAGCTTAGCGAACACAGATACGCAGTATTTT; CDR3aa: CASSLANTDTQYF; abundance: .; d_gene: .; j_gene: TRBJ2-3; v_gene: TRBV7-2
CDR3nt: TGTGCCAGCACCTGGACGGGAGGGCCAGGCGGCAATGAGCAGTTCTTC; CDR3aa: CASTWTGGPGGNEQFF; abundance: .; d_gene: TRBD2; j_gene: TRBJ2-1; v_gene: TRBV7-2
CDR3nt: TGTGCCAGCAGTCTATCTATGGTCCATGGCTACACCTTC; CDR3aa: CASSLSMVHGYTF; abundance: once; d_gene: .; j_gene: TRBJ1-2; v_gene: TRBV12-3/TRBV12-4
CDR3nt: TGTGCCAGCACTCGCAAGGCGGGGGGCACAGATACGCAGTATTTT; CDR3aa: CASTRKAGGTDTQYF; abundance: .; d_gene: TRBD2; j_gene: TRBJ2-3; v_gene: TRBV6-5
CDR3nt: TGTGCCAGCAGCTTAGATTTTTCGGCTGAAGCTTTCTTT; CDR3aa: CASSLDFSAEAFF; abundance: .; d_gene: .; j_gene: TRBJ1-1; v_gene: TRBV11-3
CDR3nt: TGTGCCAGCAGCTTGTGGGGCAATGAGCAGTTCTTC; CDR3aa: CASSLWGNEQFF; abundance: .; d_gene: .; j_gene: TRBJ2-1; v_gene: TRBV5-5
CDR3nt: TGTGCCAGCAGTCGAAGGGAGACCCAGTACTTC; CDR3aa: CASSRRETQYF; abundance: .; d_gene: .; j_gene: TRBJ2-5; v_gene: TRBV12-3/TRBV12-4
CDR3nt: TGTGCCACCAGGCCATCCGAAGGGGGCTACAATGAGCAGTTCTTC; CDR3aa: CATRPSEGGYNEQFF; abundance: .; d_gene: .; j_gene: TRBJ2-1; v_gene: TRBV24-1
CDR3nt: TGTGCCAGCAGCTTAGACTCCAGCAATACGCAGTATTTT; CDR3aa: CASSLDSSNTQYF; abundance: .; d_gene: .; j_gene: TRBJ2-3; v_gene: TRBV7-2
CDR3nt: TGTGCCAGCCTAGGGCTACCTTACAATGAGCAGTTCTTC; CDR3aa: CASLGLPYNEQFF; abundance: .; d_gene: .; j_gene: TRBJ2-1; v_gene: TRBV7-2
CDR3nt: TGTGCCAGCAGCCCCAGTGTGTACTATGGCTACACCTTC; CDR3aa: CASSPSVYYGYTF; abundance: .; d_gene: .; j_gene: TRBJ1-2; v_gene: TRBV7-2
CDR3nt: TGTGCCAGCAGCCCAGGGTCTTATAGCAATCAGCCCCAGCATTTT; CDR3aa: CASSPGSYSNQPQHF; abundance: .; d_gene: .; j_gene: TRBJ1-5; v_gene: TRBV27
CDR3nt: TGTGCCAGCAGGGACAGGGGGGACACCGGGGAGCTGTTTTTT; CDR3aa: CASRDRGDTGELFF; abundance: .; d_gene: TRBD1; j_gene: TRBJ2-2; v_gene: TRBV2
CDR3nt: TGTGCCAGTAGTACAACGGGACAGGGGGCGCGAGAGACCCAGTACTTC; CDR3aa: CASSTTGQGARETQYF; abundance: .; d_gene: TRBD1; j_gene: TRBJ2-5; v_gene: TRBV19
CDR3nt: TGTGCCAGCAGCGTTTATAGGGGGCTCTACTCCTACGAGCAGTACTTC; CDR3aa: CASSVYRGLYSYEQYF; abundance: .; d_gene: TRBD1; j_gene: TRBJ2-7; v_gene: TRBV7-9
CDR3nt: TGTGCCAGCAGCTCCCCCTTAGGGACAGGGTCAGATACGCAGTATTTT; CDR3aa: CASSSPLGTGSDTQYF; abundance: .; d_gene: TRBD1; j_gene: TRBJ2-3; v_gene: TRBV7-2
CDR3nt: TGTGCCAGCAGCCCCGGGGGGGCGGGGAACACTGAAGCTTTCTTT; CDR3aa: CASSPGGAGNTEAFF; abundance: .; d_gene: .; j_gene: TRBJ1-1; v_gene: TRBV7-9
CDR3nt: TGTGCCAGTAGTATCGGCCCCCTTCGGGCCTCGTCGTTGACACAGTATAATTCACCCCTCCACTTT; CDR3aa: CASSIGPLRASSLTQYNSPLHF; abundance: .; d_gene: .; j_gene: TRBJ1-6; v_gene: TRBV19
CDR3nt: TGTGCCAGCAGTGAATCTAAGTCTAATAGCAATCAGCCCCAGCATTTT; CDR3aa: CASSESKSNSNQPQHF; abundance: .; d_gene: .; j_gene: TRBJ1-5; v_gene: TRBV6-1
CDR3nt: TGTGCCACCGCTAGGAGGCTGTGGTACAAGGCCGGGGAGCTGTTTTTT; CDR3aa: CATARRLWYKAGELFF; abundance: .; d_gene: .; j_gene: TRBJ2-2; v_gene: TRBV24-1
CDR3nt: TGCGCCAGCAGCGACGGTCTAGCGGGGGGGCCGTTGAAGTACTTC; CDR3aa: CASSDGLAGGPLKYF; abundance: .; d_gene: TRBD2; j_gene: TRBJ2-5; v_gene: TRBV5-1
CDR3nt: TGTGCCAGCAGCTTAGAGAAGACTGGGGCCAACGTCCTGACTTTC; CDR3aa: CASSLEKTGANVLTF; abundance: .; d_gene: .; j_gene: TRBJ2-6; v_gene: TRBV7-9
CDR3nt: TGTGCCAGCAGCTTTGAAGTGGTGCAGGCAGGGGGCACCTTC; CDR3aa: CASSFEVVQAGGTF; abundance: .; d_gene: TRBD1; j_gene: TRBJ1-2; v_gene: TRBV7-9
CDR3nt: TGTGCCAGTAGTACTGGGGGACAACGGGGCAGGACGAATTCACCCCTCCACTTT; CDR3aa: CASSTGGQRGRTNSPLHF; abundance: .; d_gene: .; j_gene: TRBJ1-6; v_gene: TRBV19
CDR3nt: TGTGCCAGCTCACCGACAGTGAACACTGAAGCTTTCTTT; CDR3aa: CASSPTVNTEAFF; abundance: .; d_gene: .; j_gene: TRBJ1-1; v_gene: TRBV18
CDR3nt: TGTGCCAGCAGCCTCTGGGGTTCGAGAACTGAAGCTTTCTTT; CDR3aa: CASSLWGSRTEAFF; abundance: .; d_gene: .; j_gene: TRBJ1-1; v_gene: TRBV7-2
CDR3nt: TGTGCCAGCAGTTACGGGACAGACTACTATGGCTACACCTTC; CDR3aa: CASSYGTDYYGYTF; abundance: .; d_gene: TRBD1; j_gene: TRBJ1-2; v_gene: TRBV6-5
CDR3nt: TGTGCCAGCAGCACGTCCCGGGACCATTACAATGAGCAGTTCTTC; CDR3aa: CASSTSRDHYNEQFF; abundance: .; d_gene: .; j_gene: TRBJ2-1; v_gene: TRBV6-5
CDR3nt: TGCGCCAGCAGCCTTGTGGGTATAGCGGGAGTGGAGACCCAGTACTTC; CDR3aa: CASSLVGIAGVETQYF; abundance: .; d_gene: TRBD2; j_gene: TRBJ2-5; v_gene: TRBV4-1
CDR3nt: TGTGCCAGCAGCTCACGGACTAGCGGCGACATTCAGTACTTC; CDR3aa: CASSSRTSGDIQYF; abundance: .; d_gene: TRBD2; j_gene: TRBJ2-4; v_gene: TRBV13
CDR3nt: TGCGCCAGCAGTGAAGGGGTAGCGGGGGGCCGGCAAGAGACCCAGTACTTC; CDR3aa: CASSEGVAGGRQETQYF; abundance: .; d_gene: TRBD2; j_gene: TRBJ2-5; v_gene: TRBV10-1
CDR3nt: TGTGCCAGCAGTTACTCCCCCAGATCTTCACCCCTCCACTTT; CDR3aa: CASSYSPRSSPLHF; abundance: .; d_gene: .; j_gene: TRBJ1-6; v_gene: TRBV6-5
CDR3nt: TGTGCCAGCAGCCCCCTAGGCGACAATCAGCCCCAGCATTTT; CDR3aa: CASSPLGDNQPQHF; abundance: .; d_gene: .; j_gene: TRBJ1-5; v_gene: TRBV7-2
CDR3nt: TGTGCCAGCTCACCTTCCGGCGACAGTTCCTCTAACTATGGCTACACCTTC; CDR3aa: CASSPSGDSSSNYGYTF; abundance: .; d_gene: .; j_gene: TRBJ1-2; v_gene: TRBV18
CDR3nt: TGTGCCAGTAGTATGGGGGAGGGCTCTGGGGCCAACGTCCTGACTTTC; CDR3aa: CASSMGEGSGANVLTF; abundance: .; d_gene: TRBD2; j_gene: TRBJ2-6; v_gene: TRBV19
CDR3nt: TGTGCCTGTGACAGGGACACCGGGGAGCTGTTTTTT; CDR3aa: CACDRDTGELFF; abundance: .; d_gene: TRBD1; j_gene: TRBJ2-2; v_gene: TRBV30
CDR3nt: TGTGCCAGCCAGTTGGGGGACCCGTCTCGAGGCTACACCTTC; CDR3aa: CASQLGDPSRGYTF; abundance: .; d_gene: .; j_gene: TRBJ1-2; v_gene: TRBV7-9
CDR3nt: TGTGCCATTGACCCCGAGAATAGCAATCAGCCCCAGCATTTT; CDR3aa: CAIDPENSNQPQHF; abundance: .; d_gene: .; j_gene: TRBJ1-5; v_gene: TRBV19